The source of this T cell receptor (beta chain) is a study of patients with pleural tuberculosis (dated by TCRdb to the mid-2010s). This clonotype occurred many times. Its cognate antigen has yet to be identified. Base-call qualities are not available, and no considerably larger clone is one nucleotide away. V loses 5 bases of germline sequence and J loses 4 bases, and the interval between the two ends is 17 bases. CDR1 and CDR2 (SGHAT, FQDESV) derive from the germline V gene (reference sequence). The cysteine opens and the phenylalanine closes a CDR3 of 16 amino acids. The CDR3 DNA has 48 bases and is translated from base 1. Reads for this sample came from an Illumina Genome Analyzer IIx. TCRdb trimmed public reads at Q25 via fastp, called clones via MiXCR and kept in-frame beta chains. Rows matching on CDR3 protein sequence are summarized as one entry with the most common DNA and genes. The sample contains approximately 50,000 distinct CDR3 sequences, approximately 7.5% of them found a single time. 15% to 20% of the sample is in the top ten clones.

The chain was built from TRBV11-1 and TRBJ1-4; tentative D gene TRBD1, with 6 bases matching. The receptor comes from a human donor with pleural tuberculosis. DNA sequence: TGTGCCAGCAGCGCCAAAGACAGGCCCCATAATGAAAAACTGTTTTTT. Translation gives CASSAKDRPHNEKLFF. Extended through the reference TRBV11-1 and TRBJ1-4 proteins, this CDR3 yields the full variable domain: EAEVAQSPRYKITEKSQAVAFWCDPISGHATLYWYRQILGQGPELLVQFQDESVVDDSQLPKDRFSAERLKGVDSTLKIQPAELGDSAMYLCASSAKDRPHNEKLFFGSGTQLSVL.